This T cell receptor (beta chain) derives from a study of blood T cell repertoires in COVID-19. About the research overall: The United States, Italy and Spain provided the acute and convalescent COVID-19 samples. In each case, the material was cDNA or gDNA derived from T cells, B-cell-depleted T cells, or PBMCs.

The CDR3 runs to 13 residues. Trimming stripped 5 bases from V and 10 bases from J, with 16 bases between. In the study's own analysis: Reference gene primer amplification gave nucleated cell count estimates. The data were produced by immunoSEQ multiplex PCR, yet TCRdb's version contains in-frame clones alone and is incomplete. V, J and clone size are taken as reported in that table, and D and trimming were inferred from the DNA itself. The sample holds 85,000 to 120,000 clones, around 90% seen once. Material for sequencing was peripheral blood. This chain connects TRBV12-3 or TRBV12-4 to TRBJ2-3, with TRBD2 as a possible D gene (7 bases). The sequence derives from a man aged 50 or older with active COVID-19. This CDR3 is CASSVLGAGAQYF. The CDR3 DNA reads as TGTGCCAGCAGTGTTCTGGGGGCGGGGGCGCAGTATTTT.